This TCR beta chain was observed in a study of T cell responses to AZD1222 COVID-19 vaccine. The germline V gene has CDR1 KGHSH and CDR2 LQKENI. This CDR3 has 17 amino acids. Trimming at V came to 6 bases and at J to 3 bases, leaving 12 bases not matched to a gene. To note about this clone: The antigen is undetermined.

Sequencing used immunoSEQ multiplex PCR; TCRdb keeps in-frame clones, though not all of them. The table shows approximately 160,000 clones, with under 95% occurring only once. Findings and caveats of the study: Among those given AZD1222, only five to seven were seropositive at baseline.

Here the sequenced sample was peripheral blood, taken 28 days after the second AZD1222 dose. This TCR derives from an adult who received the AZD1222 COVID-19 vaccine. V gene TRBV18 combines with J gene TRBJ2-1; TRBD2 matches at 9 bases. Written as DNA, the CDR3 is TGTGCCAGCTCCGCCTTAGAGACTAGCGGCCTCTACAATGAGCAGTTCTTC. Amino acid sequence: CASSALETSGLYNEQFF.